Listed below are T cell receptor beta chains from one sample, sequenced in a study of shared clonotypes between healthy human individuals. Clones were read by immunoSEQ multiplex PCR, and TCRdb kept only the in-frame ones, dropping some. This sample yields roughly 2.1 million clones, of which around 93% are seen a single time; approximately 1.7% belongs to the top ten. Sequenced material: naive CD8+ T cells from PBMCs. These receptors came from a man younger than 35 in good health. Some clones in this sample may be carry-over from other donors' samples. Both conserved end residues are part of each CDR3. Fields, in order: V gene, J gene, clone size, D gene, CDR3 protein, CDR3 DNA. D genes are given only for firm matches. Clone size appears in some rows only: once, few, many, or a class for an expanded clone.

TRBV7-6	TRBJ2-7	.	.	CASSLRETYEQYF	TGTGCCAGCAGCTTGCGGGAAACCTACGAGCAGTACTTC
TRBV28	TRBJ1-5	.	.	CASRPVASNQPQHF	TGTGCCAGCAGGCCAGTCGCGAGCAATCAGCCCCAGCATTTT
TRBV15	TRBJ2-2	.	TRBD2	CATSSNSGRPYTGELFF	TGTGCCACCAGCTCAAATAGCGGGAGGCCCTACACCGGGGAGCTGTTTTTT
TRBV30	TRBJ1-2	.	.	CAWTVGTELYTF	TGTGCCTGGACGGTCGGGACTGAACTTTACACCTTC
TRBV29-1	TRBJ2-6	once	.	CSVADSGANVLTF	TGCAGCGTTGCGGACTCTGGGGCCAACGTCCTGACTTTC
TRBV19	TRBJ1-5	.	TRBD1	CASSILHTGGEPQHF	TGTGCCAGTAGTATCCTCCACACAGGGGGCGAGCCCCAGCATTTT
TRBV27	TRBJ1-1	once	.	CASSPSAGDLNTEAFF	TGTGCCAGCAGCCCCTCGGCAGGCGACTTGAACACTGAAGCTTTCTTT
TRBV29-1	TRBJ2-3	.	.	CSVVEGTDTQYF	TGCAGCGTAGTGGAGGGCACAGATACGCAGTATTTT
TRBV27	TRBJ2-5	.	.	CASSSLDGQETQYF	TGTGCCAGCAGTTCCTTGGACGGACAAGAGACCCAGTACTTC
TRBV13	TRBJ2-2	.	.	CASSSARRTSSLRNTGELFF	TGTGCCAGCAGCTCCGCGAGACGAACATCTTCTCTCAGAAACACCGGGGAGCTGTTTTTT
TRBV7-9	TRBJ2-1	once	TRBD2	CASSSGSGRVSYNEQFF	TGTGCCAGCAGCTCCGGTAGCGGGAGAGTATCCTACAATGAGCAGTTCTTC
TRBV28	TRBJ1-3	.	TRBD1	CASSFKRGQGAGNTIYF	TGTGCCAGCAGCTTTAAAAGGGGACAGGGAGCTGGAAACACCATATATTTT
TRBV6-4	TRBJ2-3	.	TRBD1	CASSEPGGLQYF	TGTGCCAGCAGTGAACCAGGGGGTCTTCAGTATTTT
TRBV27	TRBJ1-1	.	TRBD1	CASSFRRTGQYAEAFF	TGTGCCAGCAGTTTTCGGAGGACAGGGCAGTACGCTGAAGCTTTCTTT
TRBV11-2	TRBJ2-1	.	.	CASSSRPLGDNEQFF	TGTGCCAGCAGCTCTCGACCTTTAGGGGACAATGAGCAGTTCTTC
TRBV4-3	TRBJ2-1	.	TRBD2	CASSRLAGAWNEQFF	TGCGCCAGCAGCCGACTAGCGGGAGCTTGGAATGAGCAGTTCTTC
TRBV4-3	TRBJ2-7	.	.	CASSHSGTLDYEQYF	TGCGCCAGCAGCCACTCGGGGACATTAGACTACGAGCAGTACTTC
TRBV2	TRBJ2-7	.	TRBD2	CASSEWGLAEFSYEQYF	TGTGCCAGCAGTGAATGGGGACTAGCGGAATTCTCCTACGAGCAGTACTTC
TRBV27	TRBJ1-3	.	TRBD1	CASSDRGGNTIYF	TGTGCCAGCAGCGACAGGGGAGGAAACACCATATATTTT
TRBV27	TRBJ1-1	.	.	CASRPAPNTEAFF	TGTGCCAGCAGACCTGCACCGAACACTGAAGCTTTCTTT
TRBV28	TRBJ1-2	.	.	CAIDTLNRHYGYTF	TGTGCCATCGACACGTTAAACCGCCACTATGGCTACACCTTC
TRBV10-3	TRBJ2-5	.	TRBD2	CAISEARLAGDTQYF	TGTGCCATCAGTGAGGCGAGACTAGCGGGTGATACCCAGTACTTC
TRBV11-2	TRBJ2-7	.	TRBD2	CASSLTVAGYEQYF	TGTGCCAGCAGCTTAACGGTAGCGGGGTACGAGCAGTACTTC
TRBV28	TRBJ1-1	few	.	CASSSIPQGRTEAFF	TGTGCCAGCAGTTCCATCCCGCAGGGTAGGACTGAAGCTTTCTTT
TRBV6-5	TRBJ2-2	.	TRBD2	CASSYSTSGRSGELFF	TGTGCCAGCAGTTACTCGACCAGCGGGAGATCCGGGGAGCTGTTTTTT
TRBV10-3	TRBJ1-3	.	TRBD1	CATFKDRTGSGNTIYF	TGTGCCACCTTCAAGGACAGGACGGGCTCTGGAAACACCATATATTTT
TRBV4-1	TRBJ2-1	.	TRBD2	CASSNRLAGGSRVGNEQFF	TGCGCCAGCAGCAACCGACTAGCGGGAGGTAGTAGAGTCGGCAATGAGCAGTTCTTC
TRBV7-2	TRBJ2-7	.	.	CASSLAAGSYEQYF	TGTGCCAGCAGCCTGGCAGCGGGTTCCTACGAGCAGTACTTC
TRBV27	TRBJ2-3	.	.	CASSSGQLYTDTQYF	TGTGCCAGCAGTTCAGGACAGCTATACACAGATACGCAGTATTTT
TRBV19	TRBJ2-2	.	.	CASSTRQGLWELFF	TGTGCCAGTAGTACCCGACAGGGACTCTGGGAGCTGTTTTTT
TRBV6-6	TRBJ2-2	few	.	CASSYSSANTGELFF	TGTGCCAGCAGTTACTCCAGTGCGAACACCGGGGAGCTGTTTTTT
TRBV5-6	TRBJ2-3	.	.	CASTLGRSRGDTQYF	TGTGCCAGCACCCTCGGGCGATCAAGAGGGGATACGCAGTATTTT
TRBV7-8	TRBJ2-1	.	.	CASSFWASLSYNEQFF	TGTGCCAGCAGCTTTTGGGCCTCCCTCTCCTACAATGAGCAGTTCTTC
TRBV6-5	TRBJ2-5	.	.	CASSLDGLQETQYF	TGTGCCAGCAGTCTCGACGGTCTCCAAGAGACCCAGTACTTC
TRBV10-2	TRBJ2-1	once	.	CASSGPGAYNEQFF	TGCGCCAGCAGTGGGCCGGGAGCCTACAATGAGCAGTTCTTC
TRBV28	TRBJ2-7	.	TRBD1	CASSSRDRGLYEQYF	TGTGCCAGCAGTTCCCGGGACAGGGGGCTCTACGAGCAGTACTTC
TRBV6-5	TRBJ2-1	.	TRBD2	CASSYSMGLVGDEQFF	TGTGCCAGCAGTTACTCGATGGGACTAGTGGGTGATGAGCAGTTCTTC
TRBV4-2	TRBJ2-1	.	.	CASSLPERTAYNEQFF	TGTGCCAGCAGCCTCCCGGAAAGGACAGCATACAATGAGCAGTTCTTC
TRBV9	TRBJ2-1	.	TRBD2	CASSVFSGTSGDNEQFF	TGTGCCAGCAGCGTATTCTCCGGGACTAGCGGAGACAATGAGCAGTTCTTC
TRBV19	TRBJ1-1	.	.	CASNSGHRNTEAFF	TGTGCCAGTAATTCGGGACACCGGAACACTGAAGCTTTCTTT
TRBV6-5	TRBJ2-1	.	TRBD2	CASSAGTSYNEQFF	TGTGCCAGCAGTGCCGGGACTAGCTACAATGAGCAGTTCTTC
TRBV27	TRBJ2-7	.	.	CASTGVTGSRYEQYF	TGTGCCAGCACGGGGGTGACAGGGAGTCGCTACGAGCAGTACTTC
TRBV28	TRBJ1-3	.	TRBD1	CASSLDRTSSGNTIYF	TGTGCCAGCAGTTTGGACAGGACTTCCTCTGGAAACACCATATATTTT
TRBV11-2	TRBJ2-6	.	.	CASSLMKLSGANVLTF	TGTGCCAGCAGCTTGATGAAACTCTCTGGGGCCAACGTCCTGACTTTC
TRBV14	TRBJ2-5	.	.	CASSPRGLGGQETQYF	TGTGCCAGCAGCCCACGGGGGCTTGGGGGCCAAGAGACCCAGTACTTC
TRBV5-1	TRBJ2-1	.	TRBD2	CASSLTAGGGSYNEQFF	TGCGCCAGCAGCTTGACGGCGGGCGGGGGCTCCTACAATGAGCAGTTCTTC
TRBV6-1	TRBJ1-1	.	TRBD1	CATLRGPTNTEAFF	TGTGCCACACTCAGGGGGCCGACGAACACTGAAGCTTTCTTT
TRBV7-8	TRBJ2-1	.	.	CASSLRAQGNSYNEQFF	TGTGCCAGCAGCTTACGCGCGCAGGGGAACTCCTACAATGAGCAGTTCTTC
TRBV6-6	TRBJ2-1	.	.	CASSLAGNEQFF	TGTGCCAGCAGCCTCGCGGGTAATGAGCAGTTCTTC
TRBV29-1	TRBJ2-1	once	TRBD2	CSVEDLGGRAGEQFF	TGCAGCGTTGAAGATCTAGGCGGGAGGGCAGGGGAGCAGTTCTTC
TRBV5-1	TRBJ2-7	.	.	CASTGDLNYEQYF	TGCGCCAGCACCGGGGACCTAAACTACGAGCAGTACTTC
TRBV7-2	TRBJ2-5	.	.	CASSPLALHGETQYF	TGTGCCAGCAGCCCCCTCGCTCTCCATGGGGAGACCCAGTACTTC
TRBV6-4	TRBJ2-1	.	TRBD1	CASSDSRTGHNEQFF	TGTGCCAGCAGTGACTCCCGGACAGGCCACAATGAGCAGTTCTTC
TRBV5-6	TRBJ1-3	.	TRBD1	CASSLMGQVSGNTIYF	TGTGCCAGCAGCCTAATGGGACAGGTCTCTGGAAACACCATATATTTT
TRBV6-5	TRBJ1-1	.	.	CASRGVNTEAFF	TGTGCCAGCAGAGGGGTGAACACTGAAGCTTTCTTT
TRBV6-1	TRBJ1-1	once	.	CASSEARPEAFF	TGTGCCAGCAGTGAAGCGAGACCCGAAGCTTTCTTT
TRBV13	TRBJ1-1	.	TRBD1	CASSLGQGFTEAFF	TGTGCCAGCAGCTTGGGACAGGGATTTACTGAAGCTTTCTTT
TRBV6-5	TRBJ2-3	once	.	CASSRGGISTDTQYF	TGTGCCAGCAGCCGCGGCGGGATCTCCACAGATACGCAGTATTTT